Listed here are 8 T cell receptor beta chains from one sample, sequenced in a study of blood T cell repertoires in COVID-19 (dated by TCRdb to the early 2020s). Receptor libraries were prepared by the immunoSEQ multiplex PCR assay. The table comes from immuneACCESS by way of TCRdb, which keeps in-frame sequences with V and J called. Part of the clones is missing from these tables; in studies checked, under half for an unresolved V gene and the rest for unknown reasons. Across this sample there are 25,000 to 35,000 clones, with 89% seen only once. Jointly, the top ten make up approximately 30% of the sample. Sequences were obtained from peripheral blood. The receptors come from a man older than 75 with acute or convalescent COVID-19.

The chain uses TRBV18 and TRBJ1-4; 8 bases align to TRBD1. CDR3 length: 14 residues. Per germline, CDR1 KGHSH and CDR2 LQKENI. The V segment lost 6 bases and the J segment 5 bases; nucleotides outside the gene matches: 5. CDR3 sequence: CASSPTGENEKLFF. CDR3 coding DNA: TGTGCCAGCTCCCCGACAGGGGAGAATGAAAAACTGTTTTTT.

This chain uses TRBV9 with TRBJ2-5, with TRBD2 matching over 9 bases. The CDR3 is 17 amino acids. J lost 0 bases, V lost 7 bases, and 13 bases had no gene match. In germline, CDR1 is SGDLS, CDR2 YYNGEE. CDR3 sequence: CASSGGRLAEYQETQYF. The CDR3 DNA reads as TGTGCCAGCTCTGGGGGGCGACTAGCGGAGTACCAAGAGACCCAGTACTTC.

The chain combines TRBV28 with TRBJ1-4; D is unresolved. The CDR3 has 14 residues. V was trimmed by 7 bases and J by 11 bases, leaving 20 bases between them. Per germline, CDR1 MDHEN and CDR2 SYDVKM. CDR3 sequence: CASMQTEPSGKLFF. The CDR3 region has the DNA TGTGCCAGCATGCAGACCGAACCTAGCGGGAAACTGTTTTTT.

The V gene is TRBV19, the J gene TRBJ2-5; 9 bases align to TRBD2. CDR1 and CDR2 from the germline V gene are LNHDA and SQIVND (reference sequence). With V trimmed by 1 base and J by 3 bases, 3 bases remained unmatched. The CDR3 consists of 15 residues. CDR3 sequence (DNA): TGTGCCAGTAGTATAGCGGCTAGCGGGGAAGAGACCCAGTACTTC. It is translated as CASSIAASGEETQYF.

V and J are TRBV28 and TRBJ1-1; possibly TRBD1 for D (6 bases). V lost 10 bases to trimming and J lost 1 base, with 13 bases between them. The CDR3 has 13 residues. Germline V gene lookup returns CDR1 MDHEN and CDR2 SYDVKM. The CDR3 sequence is CATRGGANTEAFF. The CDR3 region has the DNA TGTGCCACGCGGGGGGGGGCGAACACTGAAGCTTTCTTT.

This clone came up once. This CDR3 reads CASSLTGASSGNTIYF. Here the CDR3 DNA reads TGCGCCAGCAGTTTGACAGGGGCGAGCTCTGGAAACACCATATATTTT. V gene TRBV10-2 combines with J gene TRBJ1-3; 8 bases match TRBD1. Germline CDR1 and CDR2: WSHSY and SAAADI. The CDR3 sequence is 16 residues long. The trim removed 5 bases at V and 0 bases at J, leaving 6 bases unmatched.

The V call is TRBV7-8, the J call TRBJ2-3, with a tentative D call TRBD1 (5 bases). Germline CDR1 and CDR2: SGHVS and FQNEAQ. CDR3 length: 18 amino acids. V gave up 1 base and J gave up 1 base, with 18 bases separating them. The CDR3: CASSLGPPRQSRTDTQYF. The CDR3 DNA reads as TGTGCCAGCAGCTTAGGTCCTCCGCGACAGTCCCGCACAGATACGCAGTATTTT.

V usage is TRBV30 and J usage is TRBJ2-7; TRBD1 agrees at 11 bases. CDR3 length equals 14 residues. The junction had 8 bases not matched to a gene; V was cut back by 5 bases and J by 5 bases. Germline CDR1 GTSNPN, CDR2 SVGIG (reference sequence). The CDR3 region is CAWDPGQGDNEQYF. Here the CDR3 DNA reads TGTGCCTGGGACCCGGGACAGGGGGACAACGAGCAGTACTTC.